These 14 T cell receptor beta chains were sequenced from one sample in a study of blood T cell repertoires in COVID-19. The method was immunoSEQ multiplex PCR; TCRdb's version includes in-frame clones alone and lacks a portion of them. The sample holds approximately 76,000 clones, about 83% seen once. The sample comprised peripheral blood. The receptors stem from a man between 25 and 39 years old with acute or convalescent COVID-19.

The J gene is TRBJ1-1, the V gene TRBV4-3, with D hard to call. Germline V lookup: CDR1 LGHNA, CDR2 YSLEER. Trimming took 4 bases from V and 3 from J, leaving 6 bases between them. There are 12 residues in the CDR3. The CDR3 coding sequence is TGCGCCAGCAGCCGCGGGGACACTGAAGCTTTCTTT. As protein: CASSRGDTEAFF.

V and J are TRBV27 and TRBJ2-7, with D possibly TRBD1 on 6 matching bases. V was pared by 4 bases and J by 1 base, with 14 bases between. The CDR3 totals 15 residues. CDR1 is MNHEY, CDR2 SMNVEV, per germline (reference sequence). For the CDR3, the DNA is TGTGCCAGCAGTTCCCGGACAGCTCGTTCCTACGAGCAGTACTTC. Its protein product is CASSSRTARSYEQYF.

This chain joins TRBV5-6 and TRBJ2-7, with a weak D call TRBD2 (5 bases). The CDR3 has 13 amino acids. Trimming stripped 3 bases from V and 5 bases from J, with 12 bases between. The germline V gene encodes CDR1 SGHDT and CDR2 YYEEEE. The CDR3 protein is CASSSMTNHEQYF. The CDR3, as DNA: TGTGCCAGCAGCTCAATGACTAATCACGAGCAGTACTTC.

This chain uses TRBV5-1 with TRBJ1-3; D perhaps matches TRBD1 (6 bases). Per the germline V gene, CDR1 is SGHRS and CDR2 is YFSETQ. V was shortened by 4 bases and J by 8 bases, with 16 bases between the two germline ends. CDR3 length equals 14 residues. In DNA form, the CDR3 reads TGCGCCAGCAGCCGACAGGCAAGCAAGGACACCATATATTTT. This translates into CASSRQASKDTIYF.

The rearrangement links TRBV24-1 to TRBJ2-2; 7 nucleotides agree with TRBD1. This CDR3 spans 14 amino acids. With V trimmed by 6 bases and J by 6 bases, 6 bases remained unmatched. Germline loops: CDR1 KGHDR, CDR2 SFDVKD. CDR3 region: CATSHRGMSGELFF. Written as DNA, the CDR3 is TGTGCCACCAGTCACAGGGGTATGTCCGGGGAGCTGTTTTTT.

The rearrangement links TRBV28 to TRBJ2-2; no clear D gene. Germline V gives CDR1 MDHEN, CDR2 SYDVKM. V lost 6 bases and J 7 bases, leaving 6 bases between the germline ends. The length of the CDR3 is 11 residues. The CDR3 DNA reads TGTGCCAGCAGATTCCTCGGGGAGCTGTTTTTT. Protein product: CASRFLGELFF.

This chain connects TRBV2 to TRBJ1-4; D might be TRBD1 (6 bases). V was shortened by 0 bases and J by 8 bases, with 13 bases between the two germline ends. Germline V gene data show CDR1 as SNHLY and CDR2 as FYNNEI. The CDR3 covers 15 residues. CDR3: CASSEAGTTVEKLFF. CDR3 sequence (DNA): TGTGCCAGCAGTGAAGCCGGGACAACGGTAGAAAAACTGTTTTTT.

The V gene is TRBV4-3, the J gene TRBJ2-3; 7 nucleotides agree with TRBD1. The V and J ends lost 3 bases and 2 bases, in that order; junction bases with no gene match: 8. Germline V lookup: CDR1 LGHNA, CDR2 YSLEER. CDR3 length: 16 amino acids. CDR3 sequence: CASSHGTVGDTDTQYF. The CDR3 coding sequence is TGCGCCAGCAGCCACGGGACAGTCGGTGACACAGATACGCAGTATTTT.

The J gene is TRBJ2-7, the V gene TRBV20-1, with 7 positions matching TRBD1. J gave up 7 bases and V 3 bases, and 12 bases lay outside the gene matches. This CDR3 has 14 residues. Looked up from germline, CDR1 is DFQATT and CDR2 is SNEGSKA (reference sequence). Written as DNA, the CDR3 is TGCAGTGCTAGTCGGGACAGCACATTCCAAGAGCAGTACTTC. Translated: CSASRDSTFQEQYF.

The rearrangement uses TRBV3-1 (or the pseudogene TRBV3-2) and TRBJ2-5; TRBD1 is a possible D gene (6 bases). Germline CDR1 LGHDT, CDR2 YNNKEL (reference sequence). This CDR3 has 13 residues. The germline V and J ends were trimmed by 3 bases and 7 bases, with 12 bases remaining between them. The CDR3 sequence: CASSQSEGVTQYF. The CDR3 DNA follows: TGTGCCAGCAGCCAGTCCGAGGGGGTGACCCAGTACTTC.

The chain recombines TRBV25-1 with TRBJ2-7, with unresolved D. V lost 3 bases and J 2 bases, leaving 14 bases between the germline ends. CDR1 is MGHDK, CDR2 SYGVNS, per germline. CDR3 size: 15 residues. The CDR3 sequence is CASSDPGRNPYEQYF. The CDR3 nucleotides read TGTGCCAGCAGTGACCCAGGCCGCAACCCCTACGAGCAGTACTTC.

V and J are TRBV14 and TRBJ2-7, with D uncertain. This CDR3 spans 14 amino acids. The V and J ends lost 0 bases and 1 base respectively, with 7 bases between them. The germline V gene encodes CDR1 SGHDN and CDR2 FVKESK. This chain's CDR3 is CASSQDSMSYEQYF. For the CDR3, the DNA is TGTGCCAGCAGCCAAGATTCTATGTCCTACGAGCAGTACTTC. Full variable domain (outside the CDR3, taken from reference TRBV14 and TRBJ2-7): EAGVTQFPSHSVIEKGQTVTLRCDPISGHDNLYWYRRVMGKEIKFLLHFVKESKQDESGMPNNRFLAERTGGTYSTLKVQPAELEDSGVYFCASSQDSMSYEQYFGPGTRLTVT.

The chain combines TRBV19 with TRBJ2-7; D is ambiguous. CDR1 and CDR2 (germline): LNHDA, SQIVND (reference sequence). V shed 2 bases and J shed 2 bases, with 7 bases lying between them. The CDR3 is 13 amino acids. CDR3 bases: TGTGCCAGTAGTATAACAGCCACCTACGAGCAGTACTTC. Translating gives CASSITATYEQYF.

The chain uses TRBV3-1 (or the pseudogene TRBV3-2) and TRBJ2-1, with TRBD1 identical over 9 bases. Unmatched junction bases numbered 3, after V lost 2 bases and J lost 10 bases. Germline V CDR1 and CDR2: LGHDT, YNNKEL (reference sequence). This CDR3 is 13 amino acids long. CDR3 protein: CASSQYTGGEQFF. As DNA, the CDR3 is TGTGCCAGCAGCCAATACACAGGGGGCGAGCAGTTCTTC.